These 16 T cell receptor beta chains were all obtained from the same sample, sequenced in a study of somatic mutations in cytotoxic T cells in rheumatoid arthritis. Repertoires were generated with immunoSEQ multiplex PCR, while TCRdb's copy carries only in-frame clones and drops some. Of some 14,000 clones in the sample, 82% were seen once. Sequencing input: CD8+ T cells sorted from blood. These receptors were taken from an adult with rheumatoid arthritis.

The chain uses TRBV4-3 and TRBJ2-1; D call uncertain. The V gene's germline CDR1 is LGHNA and CDR2 YSLEER. The ends were cut back, 0 bases at V and 9 bases at J, with 9 bases in the middle. The CDR3 is 13 amino acids. CDR3 DNA sequence: TGCGCCAGCAGCCAAGATAGTCGGTCTGAGCAGTTCTTC. It translates to CASSQDSRSEQFF.

The chain recombines TRBV27 with TRBJ2-7, with a tentative D call TRBD1 (5 bases). The CDR3 is made up of 14 amino acids. From germline, CDR1 is MNHEY and CDR2 SMNVEV (reference sequence). V lost 1 base and J 2 bases, leaving 9 bases between the germline ends. The CDR3 loop reads CASSLYDSTYEQYF. CDR3 nucleotides: TGTGCCAGCAGTTTATATGACAGCACCTACGAGCAGTACTTC.

The rearrangement links TRBV28 to TRBJ2-1; D may be TRBD2 (5 bases). The CDR3 extends over 14 amino acids. V lost 2 bases, J lost 6 bases, and 11 bases lay in between. Germline V lookup: CDR1 MDHEN, CDR2 SYDVKM. CDR3 region: CASSLRGYVNEQFF. In nucleotides, the CDR3 is TGTGCCAGCAGTTTACGAGGGTATGTCAATGAGCAGTTCTTC.

V gene TRBV7-6 combines with J gene TRBJ2-3, with 7 bases fitting TRBD2. Germline CDR1 and CDR2: SGHVS and FNYEAQ. J gave up 1 base and V 1 base, and 5 bases lay outside the gene matches. The CDR3 spans 16 residues. The CDR3 nucleotides read TGTGCCAGCAGCTTAGTGCAAGGACTAGGCACAGATACGCAGTATTTT. Translating it yields CASSLVQGLGTDTQYF. The entire variable domain, with the rest obtained from reference TRBV7-6 and TRBJ2-3, is as follows: GAGVSQSPRYKVTKRGQDVALRCDPISGHVSLYWYRQALGQGPEFLTYFNYEAQQDKSGLPNDRFSAERPEGSISTLTIQRTEQRDSAMYRCASSLVQGLGTDTQYFGPGTRLTVL.

This chain links TRBV9 with TRBJ2-7; 7 bases are a match to TRBD2. V was pared by 4 bases and J by 2 bases, with 9 bases of the junction left unmatched. Germline lookup yields CDR1 SGDLS and CDR2 YYNGEE. This CDR3 has 15 residues. Here the CDR3 reads CASSIGEGSAYEQYF. CDR3 DNA: TGTGCCAGCAGCATCGGGGAGGGATCCGCCTACGAGCAGTACTTC.

The chain has TRBV7-2 and TRBJ2-1; D not resolved. Trimming removed 5 bases from V and 10 bases from J, with 9 bases in between. The CDR3 totals 11 residues. CDR1 is SGHTA and CDR2 is FQGNSA in the germline V gene. CDR3 residues: CASSLDWEQFF. The CDR3 bases are TGTGCCAGCAGCCTGGATTGGGAGCAGTTCTTC.

The J gene is TRBJ2-5, the V gene TRBV11-2; 7 bases agree with TRBD2. The germline V gene encodes CDR1 SGHAT and CDR2 FQNNGV. The CDR3 is 15 amino acids. V was pared by 7 bases and J by 3 bases, with 11 bases of the junction left unmatched. The CDR3 sequence is CASTQAPSGEETQYF. The CDR3 nucleotides read TGTGCCAGCACCCAGGCGCCTAGCGGAGAAGAGACCCAGTACTTC.

The chain is built from TRBV6-5 and TRBJ2-7, with D tentatively TRBD2 (7 bases). CDR1 MNHEY and CDR2 SVGAGI come from the germline V gene. The CDR3 has 14 residues. Trimming took off 0 bases at V and 4 bases at J, with 10 bases between the two ends. CDR3 nucleotides: TGTGCCAGCAGTTACTCAGAGGGGGGGTACGAGCAGTACTTC. Encoded protein: CASSYSEGGYEQYF.

This chain links TRBV7-8 with TRBJ2-3; D is ambiguous. This CDR3 is 11 amino acids long. Germline loops: CDR1 SGHVS, CDR2 FQNEAQ. V was shortened by 0 bases and J by 11 bases, with 6 bases between the two germline ends. The CDR3 sequence is CASSLAGRQYF. The CDR3 region has the DNA TGTGCCAGCAGCTTAGCCGGTCGGCAGTATTTT.

The V gene is TRBV5-8, the J gene TRBJ2-1, with 14 bases fitting TRBD2. V gave up 4 bases and J gave up 7 bases; unmatched junction bases: 4. The CDR3 length is 15 residues. Germline values: CDR1 SGHTS, CDR2 YDEGEE. The DNA of the CDR3 is TGTGCCAGCAGCCAGGGACTAGCGGGAGATAATGAGCAGTTCTTC. This encodes CASSQGLAGDNEQFF. The variable domain in full, completed from reference TRBV5-8 and TRBJ2-1, reads EAGVTQSPTHLIKTRGQQATLRCSPISGHTSVYWYQQALGLGLQFLLWYDEGEERNRGNFPPRFSGRQFPNYSSELNVNALELEDSALYLCASSQGLAGDNEQFFGPGTRLTVL.

The rearrangement joins TRBV5-1 to TRBJ2-2; D is undetermined. Germline V gives CDR1 SGHRS, CDR2 YFSETQ. Trimming shortened V by 9 bases and J by 1 base, and 7 bases separated the two germline ends. The CDR3 spans 12 residues. The CDR3 reads CATTWNTGELFF. The CDR3 nucleotides are TGCGCCACCACCTGGAACACCGGGGAGCTGTTTTTT.

V and J are TRBV6-4 and TRBJ2-3; 7 bases line up with TRBD2. This CDR3 comprises 13 residues. Germline CDR1 is MRHNA and CDR2 is SNTAGT. V lost 10 bases and J lost 0; bases outside the gene matches: 4. The CDR3 sequence is CATRGSSTDTQYF. The CDR3 region has the DNA TGTGCCACCCGCGGGAGTAGCACAGATACGCAGTATTTT.

This chain connects TRBV7-7 to TRBJ2-2; the match to TRBD2 covers 8 bases. This CDR3 is 16 amino acids long. CDR1 is SSHAT and CDR2 is FNYEAQ in the germline V gene (reference sequence). With 3 bases clipped from V and 4 bases from J, the junction kept 7 bases outside the gene matches. Here the CDR3 reads CASSFEAGVPTGELFF. For the CDR3, the DNA is TGTGCCAGCAGCTTTGAAGCGGGGGTGCCCACCGGGGAGCTGTTTTTT. Combining the CDR3 with reference TRBV7-7 and TRBJ2-2 gives the whole variable domain GAGVSQSPRYKVTKRGQDVTLRCDPISSHATLYWYQQALGQGPEFLTYFNYEAQPDKSGLPSDRFSAERPEGSISTLTIQRTEQRDSAMYRCASSFEAGVPTGELFFGEGSRLTVL.

The CDR3 protein is CASSLLGQTNGYTF. CDR3 bases: TGTGCCAGCAGTTTATTGGGACAGACAAATGGCTACACCTTC. The rearrangement uses TRBV27 and TRBJ1-2; TRBD1 matches 7 bases. From germline, CDR1 is MNHEY and CDR2 SMNVEV (reference sequence). Unmatched junction bases numbered 5, after V lost 1 base and J lost 6 bases. The CDR3 is 14 residues long.

Here the CDR3 reads CASSQGQGPASGANVLTF. The DNA of the CDR3 is TGCGCCAGCAGCCAAGGACAGGGGCCCGCATCTGGGGCCAACGTCCTGACTTTC. The genes are TRBV5-1 and TRBJ2-6, with 9 bases identical to TRBD1. J gave up 1 base and V 4 bases, and 9 bases lay outside the gene matches. CDR1 and CDR2 from the germline V gene are SGHRS and YFSETQ. The CDR3 spans 18 residues.

The chain links TRBV7-9 to TRBJ2-2, with D hard to call. Germline-derived CDR1 and CDR2 are SEHNR and FQNEAQ (reference sequence). The length of the CDR3 is 13 residues. Trimming left V 4 bases short and J 0 bases short, with 3 bases between. The DNA of the CDR3 is TGTGCCAGCAGCTCCACGAACACCGGGGAGCTGTTTTTT. It yields the protein CASSSTNTGELFF.